The clone carrying this T cell receptor beta chain came up many times. Its matching antigen is unknown. These data originate in a study of T-cell memory formation after mild COVID-19. TCRdb itself ran the 5' RACE reads through MiXCR, one entry per CDR3 protein. The table shows fewer than 70,000 distinct CDR3 sequences, with around 9.5% occurring only once. Study conclusions and caveats: Clones which contracted sat mainly in CM and EM if CD4+, and in EMRA if CD8+. Clones contracting across day 15 to 85 had a balanced CD4/CD8 profile; later expanding clones leaned CD4+. Whether day 37 second-wave clones are SARS-CoV-2-specific was not confirmed. The appearance of some responding clones in pre-infection memory suggested that cross-reactive memory joined.

Source material: PBMCs or a T cell subset sorted from them (not recorded which). This TCR came from a young man who had mild COVID-19 (a few samples of this study predate the infection). Cell type and time point are not known.

CDR3 protein: CASSAGTSGHNEQFF. As DNA, the CDR3 is TGTGCCAGCAGTGCCGGGACTAGCGGCCACAATGAGCAGTTCTTC. V and J are TRBV6-5 and TRBJ2-1, with 11 bases that match TRBD2. Germline CDR1 is MNHEY and CDR2 is SVGAGI. Trimming took 5 bases from V and 5 from J; bases not matched to a gene: 5. CDR3 length: 15 amino acids.